This record covers a single T cell receptor beta chain. Its antigen is undetermined. A universal primer binding site was introduced by template switching. The final cDNA contained unique molecular identifiers. TCRdb re-called the 5' RACE reads through MiXCR, storing one row per CDR3 protein. This table holds some 1,600,000 distinct CDR3 sequences, roughly 35% found once. This entry belongs to a study of identical twins. Germline-derived CDR1 and CDR2 are SGHAT and FQNNGV. V gave up 5 bases and J gave up 5 bases; unmatched junction bases: 7. This CDR3 is 15 amino acids long. Findings of the study overall: Fewer insertions characterized abundant cord blood beta clonotypes, whereas memory repertoires showed none. Invariant T cells like MAIT and iNKT could partly confound the zero-insertion analyses.

This chain joins TRBV11-2 and TRBJ2-1; 9 bases are a match to TRBD2. Sequencing input: cord blood. The TCR was taken from a newborn girl in good health. The CDR3 loop is CASSHDSGGHNEQFF. The DNA for the CDR3 is TGTGCCAGCAGCCATGATAGCGGGGGCCACAATGAGCAGTTCTTC.